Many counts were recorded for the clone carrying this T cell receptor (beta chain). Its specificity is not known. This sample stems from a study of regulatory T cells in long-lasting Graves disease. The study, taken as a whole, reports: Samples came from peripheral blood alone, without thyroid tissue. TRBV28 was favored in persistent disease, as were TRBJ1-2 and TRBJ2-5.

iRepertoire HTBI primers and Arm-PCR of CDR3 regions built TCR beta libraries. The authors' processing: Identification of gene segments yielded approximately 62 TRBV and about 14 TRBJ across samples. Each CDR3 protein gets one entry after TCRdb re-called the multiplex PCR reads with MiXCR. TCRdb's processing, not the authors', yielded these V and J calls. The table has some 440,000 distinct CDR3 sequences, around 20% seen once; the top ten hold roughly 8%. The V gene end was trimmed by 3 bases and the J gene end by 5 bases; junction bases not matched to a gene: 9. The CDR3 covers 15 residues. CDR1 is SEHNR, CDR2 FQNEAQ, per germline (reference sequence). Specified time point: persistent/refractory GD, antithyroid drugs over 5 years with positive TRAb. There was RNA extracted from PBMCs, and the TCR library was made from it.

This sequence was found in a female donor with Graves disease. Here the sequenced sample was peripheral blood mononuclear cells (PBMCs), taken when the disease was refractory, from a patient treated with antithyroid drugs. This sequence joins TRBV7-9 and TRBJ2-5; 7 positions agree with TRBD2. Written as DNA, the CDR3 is TGTGCCAGCAGCTTGGGTCTGTGGGGAGGGGAGACCCAGTACTTC. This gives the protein CASSLGLWGGETQYF. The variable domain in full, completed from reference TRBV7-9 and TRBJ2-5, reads DTGVSQNPRHKITKRGQNVTFRCDPISEHNRLYWYRQTLGQGPEFLTYFQNEAQLEKSRLLSDRFSAERPKGSFSTLEIQRTEQGDSAMYLCASSLGLWGGETQYFGPGTRLLVL.